This record looks at one TCR beta chain sequence and its context. Its antigen target is currently unknown. It has no much larger one-base neighbor in the sample; base qualities were not kept. Separate from the roughly 650-subject first cohort, the validation cohort of more than 90 subjects was the group to which the donors belonged. The source of the sample is a study of cytomegalovirus exposure and HLA in healthy donors (dated by TCRdb to the late 2010s). In the study overall: According to a later analysis, the roughly 130 validation repertoires were produced on the same platform as the 700 or so repertoires of the first cohort. High-throughput TCR immunosequencing, statistical association of individual TCRs with disease status, and machine learning were combined to predict cytomegalovirus infection status. The study aimed to test whether cataloging public T cell receptors could reveal signatures of past pathogen exposure. Besides the first cohort of 500 to 700 subjects, a separate validation cohort made up of 90 to 150 different subjects was used.

Libraries were constructed by the immunoSEQ multiplex PCR assay. Concerning the study's data processing: A statistical classification framework was built to diagnose cytomegalovirus status from the catalog of TCR beta chain sequences. Sourced from immuneACCESS, this table was stored by TCRdb with only in-frame sequences that have V and J called. A share of the clones is absent; for the studies checked, an unresolved V gene accounts for under half, and the remainder has no known explanation. The DNA gave D and trimming, while V, J and clone size come from that table. The sample includes about 260,000 clones, with 90% observed a single time. The top ten hold 3.1% of the sample. Overall study results and their limits: The classifier was reported to diagnose cytomegalovirus status with high specificity and sensitivity in both the original and validation cohorts. A later analysis found that TCRs clustered in the first cohort also tended to co-occur in the 95 to 150 validation repertoires, with about 94% of cluster scores above 0. Most TCR sequences were observed very rarely across donors, whereas some public TCRs were present in many individuals. The study gave a list of about 170 TCR beta chains associated with cytomegalovirus. According to the authors, the approach could potentially be generalized to other disease states and immunological phenotypes. A few of the identified cytomegalovirus-associated TCR beta chains were confirmed in vitro to be specific for cytomegalovirus antigens. A later analysis lacked HLA typing for the validation cohort, so it scored co-occurrence in that cohort across all 130 or so repertoires.

As encoded in the germline V gene, CDR1 is SGDLS while CDR2 is YYNGEE. At the junction V is shortened by 1 base and J by 6 bases, with 4 bases in between. Including the terminal cysteine and phenylalanine, the CDR3 comprises 12 residues. Solely the CDR3 DNA is kept, with 36 bases framed from the first base. The sample comprised PBMCs. This TCR was sampled from a woman aged 25-40 years in good health and CMV-seronegative. The chain uses TRBV9 and TRBJ2-2; no D gene can be assigned with confidence. The CDR3 region reads CASSVLPGELFF. The DNA sequence is as follows: TGTGCCAGCAGCGTACTGCCCGGGGAGCTGTTTTTT.